This T cell receptor (beta chain) was documented in a study of blood T cell repertoires in COVID-19. In germline, CDR1 is LGHDT, CDR2 YNNKEL (reference sequence). The CDR3 spans 16 residues. Losses at the gene ends were 3 bases for V and 1 base for J; bases not matched to a gene: 5. Allocation to cohorts depended on clinical history reported by the participants. TCRdb's copy holds only in-frame clones and misses some; the assay was immunoSEQ multiplex PCR. Of around 130,000 clones in the sample, about 86% were seen once. The V gene is TRBV3-1 (or the pseudogene TRBV3-2), the J gene TRBJ2-4; 8 positions match TRBD1. The TCR originated in a woman in her forties or fifties who had recovered from COVID-19. Sequenced input: PBMCs or T cells enriched from blood (not recorded which). The CDR3 region has the DNA TGTGCCAGCAGCCACGAGACAGGGGACGCCAAAAACATTCAGTACTTC. Protein product: CASSHETGDAKNIQYF.